In this sample, the clone carrying this T cell receptor (beta chain) turned up many times. Antigen specificity is unknown. These data are taken from a study of spatial heterogeneity in lung cancer. The wider study: Sequences of the beta chain were consistently detected in greater numbers than alpha-chain sequences. Averaged across combinations, each unique TCR and UMI pairing appeared more than ten times in raw reads, which were uncorrected. Whole-study findings and limits: Ubiquitous and regional expanded TCR counts tracked ubiquitous and regional nonsynonymous mutations, respectively. Tumor mutation count correlated with how many alpha and beta TCRs expanded intratumorally.

There are 14 residues in the CDR3. V lost 2 bases and J lost 0, with 7 bases in between. Germline V gene data show CDR1 as SGDLS and CDR2 as YYNGEE. TCRdb used MiXCR to reprocess the 5' RACE reads, holding one entry per CDR3 protein. The sample holds 13,000 or so distinct CDR3 sequences, about 5.6% seen once. As to time point: sample taken at primary tumor resection. TCRs were sequenced from unsorted whole RNA of tumor, nontumor lung or PBMC. The source of this sequence is a female donor with early-stage non-small cell lung cancer. Material: lung tumor tissue, obtained at surgery. This chain links TRBV9 with TRBJ2-3, with unresolved D. This CDR3 is CASSVRTSTDTQYF. DNA of the CDR3: TGTGCCAGCAGCGTCCGAACTAGCACAGATACGCAGTATTTT.